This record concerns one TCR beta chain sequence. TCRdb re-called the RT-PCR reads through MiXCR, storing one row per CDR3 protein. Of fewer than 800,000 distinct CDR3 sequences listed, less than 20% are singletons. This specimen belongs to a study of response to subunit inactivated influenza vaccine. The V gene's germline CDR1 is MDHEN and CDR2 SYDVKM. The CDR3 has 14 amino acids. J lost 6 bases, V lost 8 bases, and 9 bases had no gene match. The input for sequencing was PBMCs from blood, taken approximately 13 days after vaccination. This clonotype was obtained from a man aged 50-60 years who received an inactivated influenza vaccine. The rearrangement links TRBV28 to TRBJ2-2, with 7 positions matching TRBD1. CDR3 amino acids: CASWNTGAAGELFF. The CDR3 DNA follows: TGTGCCAGCTGGAACACAGGGGCTGCCGGGGAGCTGTTTTTT.